The clone carrying this T cell receptor beta chain was seen once. Method: immunoSEQ multiplex PCR; TCRdb's copy keeps in-frame clones and lacks some. The table lists about 140,000 clones, approximately 89% of them singletons. Germline V gene lookup returns CDR1 SGDLS and CDR2 YYNGEE. The CDR3 has 14 amino acids. Trimming shortened V by 4 bases and J by 0 bases, and 9 bases separated the two germline ends. This sample is drawn from a study of blood T cell repertoires in COVID-19. Sequencing used peripheral blood. The chain joins TRBV9 to TRBJ2-3, with D possibly being TRBD1 (5 bases). This TCR was sampled from a human donor in a cohort sampled during active COVID-19. The CDR3 reads CASSSRQSTDTQYF. The DNA of the CDR3 is TGTGCCAGCAGCTCTCGACAGAGCACAGATACGCAGTATTTT. The variable domain in full, with the rest retrieved from reference TRBV9 and TRBJ2-3, is DSGVTQTPKHLITATGQRVTLRCSPRSGDLSVYWYQQSLDQGLQFLIQYYNGEERAKGNILERFSAQQFPDLHSELNLSSLELGDSALYFCASSSRQSTDTQYFGPGTRLTVL.